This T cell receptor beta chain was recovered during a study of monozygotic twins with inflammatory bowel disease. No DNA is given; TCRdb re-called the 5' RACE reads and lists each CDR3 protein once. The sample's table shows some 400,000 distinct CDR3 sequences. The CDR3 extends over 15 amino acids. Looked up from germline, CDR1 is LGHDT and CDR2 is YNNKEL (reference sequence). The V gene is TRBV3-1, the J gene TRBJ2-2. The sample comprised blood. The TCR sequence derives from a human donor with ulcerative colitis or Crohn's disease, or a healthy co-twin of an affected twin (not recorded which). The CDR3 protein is CASSQVPGTTGELFF.